This T cell receptor (beta chain) was identified during a study of breast tumors, draining lymph nodes, adjacent tissues. Whole-study results and caveats: Tumor repertoires ranked between lymph nodes and nontumor tissue in diversity, with V and J gene preferences.

Breast cancer patients provided tissue from their axillary draining lymph nodes. The table lists this clonotype with many counts. Its antigen is as yet unknown. Each CDR3 protein gets one entry after TCRdb re-called the multiplex PCR reads with MiXCR. The sample carries under 150,000 distinct CDR3 sequences, approximately 21% recorded once. Specimen: axillary lymph node tissue. The receptor's source is a female donor with breast cancer. Some clones in this sample may be carry-over from other donors' samples.

CDR3 sequence: CASSDPGRNHGYTF. CDR3 DNA: TGTGCCAGCAGTGATCCAGGGAGGAATCATGGCTACACCTTC. The V call is TRBV2, the J call TRBJ1-2; D perhaps matches TRBD1 (5 bases). Trimming stripped 3 bases from V and 6 bases from J, with 14 bases between. Germline loops: CDR1 SNHLY, CDR2 FYNNEI. The CDR3 has 14 residues.